This T cell receptor beta chain derives from a study of identical twins. Germline values: CDR1 SGHKS, CDR2 YYEKEE (reference sequence). The CDR3 sequence is 16 residues long. Between the trimmed V and J ends, which lost 0 bases and 2 bases, there was a span of 11 bases. The authors used template switching to add a universal primer site and gave cDNA unique molecular identifiers. Using its own MiXCR run on the 5' RACE reads, TCRdb lists one record per CDR3 protein. The table lists hundreds of thousands of distinct CDR3 sequences, roughly 12% of them singletons. Findings of the study overall: Findings depended on cross-sectional statistics rather than tracking the same donors. Insertions ran lower in abundant cord blood beta clonotypes, though not in memory repertoires. Analyses based on zero insertions could be partly confounded by invariant MAIT and iNKT cells.

Only a few counts were recorded for this clonotype. Its matching antigen is unknown. This same sample was also part of a study on yellow fever vaccine responses in identical twins.

This receptor was identified in a young woman in good health. Source material: PBMCs. The chain links TRBV5-5 to TRBJ2-2, with D tentatively TRBD2 (5 bases). This CDR3 reads CASSLEPGVNTGELFF. In DNA, the CDR3 is TGTGCCAGCAGCTTGGAACCCGGGGTTAACACCGGGGAGCTGTTTTTT.